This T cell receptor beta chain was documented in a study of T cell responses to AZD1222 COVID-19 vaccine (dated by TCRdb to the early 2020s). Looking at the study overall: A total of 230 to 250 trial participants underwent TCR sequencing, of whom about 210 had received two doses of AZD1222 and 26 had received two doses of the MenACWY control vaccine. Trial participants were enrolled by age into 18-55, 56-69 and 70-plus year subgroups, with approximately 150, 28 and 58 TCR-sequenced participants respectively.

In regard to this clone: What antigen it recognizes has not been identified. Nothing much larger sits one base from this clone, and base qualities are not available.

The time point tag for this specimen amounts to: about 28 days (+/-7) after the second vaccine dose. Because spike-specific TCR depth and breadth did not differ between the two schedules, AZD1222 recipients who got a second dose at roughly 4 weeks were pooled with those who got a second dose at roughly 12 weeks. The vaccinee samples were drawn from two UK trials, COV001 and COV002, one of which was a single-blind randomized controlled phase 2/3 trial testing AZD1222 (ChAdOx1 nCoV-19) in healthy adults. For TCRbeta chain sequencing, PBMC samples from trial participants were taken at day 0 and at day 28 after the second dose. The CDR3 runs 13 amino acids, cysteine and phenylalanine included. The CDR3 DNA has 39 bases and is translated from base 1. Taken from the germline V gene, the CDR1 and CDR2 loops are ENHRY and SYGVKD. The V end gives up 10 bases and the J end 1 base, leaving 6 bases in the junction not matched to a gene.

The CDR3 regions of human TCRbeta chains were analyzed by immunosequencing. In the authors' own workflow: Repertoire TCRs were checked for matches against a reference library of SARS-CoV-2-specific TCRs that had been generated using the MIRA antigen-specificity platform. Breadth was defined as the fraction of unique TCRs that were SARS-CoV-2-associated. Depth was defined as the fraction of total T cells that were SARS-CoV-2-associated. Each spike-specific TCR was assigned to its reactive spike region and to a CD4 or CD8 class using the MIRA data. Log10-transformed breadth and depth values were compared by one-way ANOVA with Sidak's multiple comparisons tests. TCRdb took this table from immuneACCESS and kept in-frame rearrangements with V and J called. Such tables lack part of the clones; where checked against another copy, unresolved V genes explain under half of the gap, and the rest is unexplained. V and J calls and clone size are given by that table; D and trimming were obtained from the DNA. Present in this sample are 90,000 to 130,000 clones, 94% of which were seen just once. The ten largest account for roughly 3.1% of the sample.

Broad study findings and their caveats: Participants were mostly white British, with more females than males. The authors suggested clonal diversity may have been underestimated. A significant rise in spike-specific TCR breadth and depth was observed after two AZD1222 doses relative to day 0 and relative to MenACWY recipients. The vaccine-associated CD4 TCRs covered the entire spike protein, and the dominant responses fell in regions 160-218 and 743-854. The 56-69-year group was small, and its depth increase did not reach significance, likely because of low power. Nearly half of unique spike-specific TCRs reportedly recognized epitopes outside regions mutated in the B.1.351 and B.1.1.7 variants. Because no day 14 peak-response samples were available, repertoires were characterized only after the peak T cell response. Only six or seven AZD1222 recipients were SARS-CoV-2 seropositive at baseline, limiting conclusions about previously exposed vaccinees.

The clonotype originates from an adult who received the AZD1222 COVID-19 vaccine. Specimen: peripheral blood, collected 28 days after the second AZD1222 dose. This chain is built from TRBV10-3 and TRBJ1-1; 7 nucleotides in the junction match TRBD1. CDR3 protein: CATYRGSNTEAFF. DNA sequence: TGTGCCACGTACAGGGGATCGAACACTGAAGCTTTCTTT.